The 13 T cell receptor beta chains below come from one sample, sequenced in a study of metastatic and nonmetastatic thyroid tumors. Thyroid surgery took place with no prior treatment in any patient. Using MiXCR, TCRdb reanalyzed the PCR reads. The repertoire holds some 40,000 clones, with around 16% as singletons. The sequenced material came from blood. The receptors shown here come from a female donor with papillary thyroid cancer or a benign thyroid nodule (not recorded which). Some clones in this sample may be carry-over from other donors' samples.

This clone was recorded many times. The chain has TRBV12-3 or TRBV12-4 and TRBJ1-1, with D uncertain. This CDR3 has 14 residues. With 7 bases removed from V and 2 bases from J, the gap between germline ends came to 14 bases. CDR3 nucleotides: TGTGCCAGCAAAGGGCAGGAGGATAACACTGAAGCTTTCTTT. This translates into CASKGQEDNTEAFF.

Of note for this clone: The CDR3 carries no conserved terminal phenylalanine or tryptophan, so it likely arises from a read error. The CDR3 protein is CSARYPTGRAQEQYL. In nucleotides, the CDR3 is TGCAGTGCTAGATATCCCACTGGGAGGGCCCAAGAGCAGTACCTC. The V gene is TRBV20-1, the J gene TRBJ2-7; 7 positions agree with TRBD2. The germline V gene has CDR1 DFQATT and CDR2 SNEGSKA (reference sequence). The CDR3 is made up of 15 amino acids. Trimming took 2 bases from V and 7 from J; bases not matched to a gene: 14.

This clone was recorded at least ten times. The V gene is TRBV30, the J gene TRBJ2-7, with 7 nucleotides matching TRBD2. V gave up 5 bases and J gave up 0 bases; unmatched junction bases: 13. CDR1 and CDR2 (germline): GTSNPN, SVGIG (reference sequence). The CDR3 loop spans 16 amino acids. The CDR3 DNA follows: TGTGCCTGGGCGCGGGGGTCCAGCGGCCCCTCCTACGAGCAGTACTTC. The encoded protein is CAWARGSSGPSYEQYF. Filled out from reference TRBV30 and TRBJ2-7, the complete variable domain reads SQTIHQWPATLVQPVGSPLSLECTVEGTSNPNLYWYRQAAGRGLQLLFYSVGIGQISSEVPQNLSASRPQDRQFILSSKKLLLSDSGFYLCAWARGSSGPSYEQYFGPGTRLTVT.

This clone was counted ten times or more. This chain connects TRBV2 to TRBJ1-6; TRBD1 matches 8 bases. In germline, CDR1 is SNHLY, CDR2 FYNNEI. Trimming removed 7 bases from V and 3 bases from J; junction bases left unmatched: 2. The length of the CDR3 is 14 residues. The CDR3 here is CASITGGYNSPLHF. In DNA, the CDR3 is TGTGCCAGCATTACAGGGGGCTATAATTCACCCCTCCACTTT.

There are many counts of this clone. J is TRBJ2-7 and V is TRBV28, with D unclear. V was pared by 2 bases and J by 5 bases, with 13 bases between. Germline-derived CDR1 and CDR2 are MDHEN and SYDVKM. The CDR3 runs to 14 residues. CDR3 bases: TGTGCCAGCAGTTTACTAAGGCTGGCGCACGAGCAGTACTTC. This codes for CASSLLRLAHEQYF.

This clone was picked up many times. The chain links TRBV6-5 to TRBJ1-4; a possible D gene is TRBD1 (6 bases). V was pared by 0 bases and J by 7 bases, with 18 bases between. The CDR3 runs 17 residues. Germline-derived CDR1 and CDR2 are MNHEY and SVGAGI. CDR3 DNA: TGTGCCAGCAGTTACTCCCGGGGGCCGAGTCCGATTGAAAAACTGTTTTTT. As protein: CASSYSRGPSPIEKLFF.

This clone was counted at least ten times. This chain connects TRBV7-9 to TRBJ2-1; maybe TRBD1 (5 bases). Trimming shortened V by 1 base and J by 7 bases, and 14 bases separated the two germline ends. This CDR3 spans 15 amino acids. The V gene's germline CDR1 is SEHNR and CDR2 FQNEAQ (reference sequence). The CDR3 loop reads CASSLGSTGRNEQFF. The CDR3 DNA follows: TGTGCCAGCAGCTTAGGTTCCACAGGTCGGAATGAGCAGTTCTTC.

This clone was detected many times. The chain recombines TRBV7-3 with TRBJ2-2; 7 bases line up with TRBD2. V was pared by 2 bases and J by 4 bases, with 4 bases of the junction left unmatched. Germline V gives CDR1 SGHTA, CDR2 FQGTGA. The CDR3 runs to 15 residues. Here the CDR3 reads CASSLAGAVTGELFF. The CDR3 DNA reads as TGTGCCAGCAGCTTAGCGGGAGCGGTCACCGGGGAGCTGTTTTTT.

At least ten counts were recorded for this clone. The chain couples TRBV5-1 to TRBJ1-1; 7 bases agree with TRBD1. Trimming cost V 3 bases and J 1 base; bases outside gene matches: 3. This CDR3 has 14 amino acids. Per germline, CDR1 SGHRS and CDR2 YFSETQ. Written as DNA, the CDR3 is TGCGCCAGCAGCTACACAGGGGCGAACACTGAAGCTTTCTTT. Its protein is CASSYTGANTEAFF.

This clone ranks as medium-sized (0.01 to 0.1%). The chain couples TRBV27 to TRBJ2-7; D remains ambiguous. The CDR3 extends over 14 amino acids. CDR1 is MNHEY and CDR2 is SMNVEV in the germline V gene (reference sequence). V was trimmed by 2 bases and J by 2 bases, leaving 10 bases between them. CDR3 in DNA: TGTGCCAGCAGTTTACACGGAACAGCCTACGAGCAGTACTTC. Translated, it gives CASSLHGTAYEQYF.

The chain links TRBV28 to TRBJ1-3, with D unresolved. Trimming removed 10 bases from V and 0 bases from J, with 13 bases in between. CDR1 is MDHEN and CDR2 is SYDVKM in the germline V gene. This CDR3 is 14 amino acids long. CDR3 sequence reads: CATRPSYSGNTIYF. The CDR3 nucleotides are TGTGCCACCCGACCATCATACTCTGGAAACACCATATATTTT.

The genes are TRBV7-2 and TRBJ2-1; 8 bases fit TRBD2. The V and J ends lost 5 bases and 8 bases, in that order; junction bases with no gene match: 8. In germline, CDR1 is SGHTA, CDR2 FQGNSA. The CDR3 covers 14 residues. The CDR3 DNA is TGTGCCAGCAGCCCTTGGACTAGCAGCCATGAGCAGTTCTTC. Amino acids: CASSPWTSSHEQFF.

The chain combines TRBV18 with TRBJ2-7; 10 positions match TRBD1. Germline CDR1 and CDR2: KGHSH and LQKENI. The CDR3 is 15 residues long. J lost 0 bases, V lost 4 bases, and 3 bases had no gene match. Here the CDR3 reads CASSRGQGSSYEQYF. The CDR3 DNA reads TGTGCCAGCTCACGGGGACAGGGGAGCTCCTACGAGCAGTACTTC.